A selection of T cell receptor beta chains follows, all from one sample in a study of cytomegalovirus exposure and HLA in healthy donors. Generated by immunoSEQ multiplex PCR, the TCRdb table keeps only in-frame clones and is missing some. The sample carries approximately 140,000 clones, just under 65% recorded once. Sequencing input: PBMCs. These receptors originate from a woman in her fifties or sixties in good health and CMV-seropositive. Both conserved end residues are part of each CDR3. A clone size is listed for some rows: how often the clone was seen (once, few, many), or a class if it is expanded.

V: TRBV23-1; size: NA; CDR3: CASSQGLGQSSYNEQFF
V: TRBV28; size: NA; CDR3: CASTAVFDRQGEQYF
V: TRBV27; size: NA; CDR3: CASSPLDSTLYNEQFF
V: TRBV27; size: NA; CDR3: CASRQGALTNEKLFF
V: TRBV10-3; size: NA; CDR3: CAISARIGAADMNTEAFF
V: TRBV9; size: NA; CDR3: CASSVEGGSSYEQYF
V: TRBV12-5; size: NA; CDR3: CASGVTKTYEQYF
V: TRBV5-4; size: NA; CDR3: CASRIQGAQDTQYF
V: TRBV12-5; size: NA; CDR3: CASGLVPPQPYTEAFF
V: TRBV7-2; size: NA; CDR3: CASSSLGLANTGELFF
V: TRBV14; size: NA; CDR3: CASSQVANEQFF
V: TRBV5-1; size: NA; CDR3: CASCYAGEDTQYF
V: TRBV7-9; size: few; CDR3: CASSLVDRYSNQPQHF
V: TRBV9; size: NA; CDR3: CASSVSPLAGGWSINEQFF
V: TRBV11-2; size: NA; CDR3: CASSPPGGYYEQYF
V: TRBV6-5; size: NA; CDR3: CASSPPGASIDGYTF
V: TRBV29-1; size: few; CDR3: CSVGGRLASHEQYF
V: TRBV28; size: NA; CDR3: CASSLAGYEQFF
V: TRBV28; size: NA; CDR3: CASRDLSRVNTEAFF
V: TRBV28; size: NA; CDR3: CASRAGLAGGSTDTQYF
V: TRBV7-2; size: many; CDR3: CASSLGVEQYF
V: TRBV5-1; size: once; CDR3: CASSETGTTGELFF
V: TRBV19; size: NA; CDR3: CASSITGTDYEQYF
V: TRBV30; size: NA; CDR3: CAWSAATSGTTDTQYF
V: TRBV11-3; size: few; CDR3: CASSSDSGTEAFF
V: TRBV4-1; size: NA; CDR3: CASSPQDAGETQYF
V: TRBV28; size: NA; CDR3: CASSLFRQYWLYGYTF
V: TRBV7-3; size: NA; CDR3: CASSLTSGYSGANVLTF
V: TRBV12-2; size: NA; CDR3: CASRLALKREGPNEQFF
V: TRBV9; size: NA; CDR3: CASSFTGTDYTGELFF
V: TRBV19; size: few; CDR3: CASKTGVGSNQPQHF
V: TRBV27; size: NA; CDR3: CASRPGQGARGANVLTF
V: TRBV4-2; size: NA; CDR3: CASSQVGQGEYQEAQYF
V: TRBV28; size: NA; CDR3: CASSTDRDGGAGNTIYF
V: TRBV21-1; size: NA; CDR3: CASSKVPGETLRNEQFF
V: TRBV19; size: NA; CDR3: CASRIQGNSNQPQHF
V: TRBV10-1; size: NA; CDR3: CASSDGFPSYEQYF
V: TRBV7-2; size: few; CDR3: CASSFRETQYF
V: TRBV6-1; size: few; CDR3: CASRPETGGAGKLFF